The rows below give T cell receptor beta chains drawn from one sample of a study of vaccination effects on CD4 cells after COVID-19. TCRdb's copy holds only in-frame clones and misses some; the assay was immunoSEQ multiplex PCR. The sample has about 40,000 clones; about 63% are singletons. No antigen has been assigned to these receptors. The sequenced sample was CD4+ T cells from PBMCs cultured without peptide, obtained after COVID-19 vaccination. These receptors came from a human donor who received a COVID-19 vaccine. Each CDR3 is given with its conserved first and last residue. The order of the fields is CDR3 length, J gene, clone size, V gene, D gene, CDR3 DNA, CDR3 protein. The D gene is left open where the match is weak. Expanded clones are given a class, and other clones once, few, many or no size at all.

>15|TRBJ2-5|once|TRBV7-6|.
TGTGCCAGCAGCTTAGACTCTCGGGGGGCGAAGACCCAGTACTTC
CASSLDSRGAKTQYF
>15|TRBJ2-6|.|TRBV4-1|.
TGCGCCAGCAGCCAAGGCCGTTCTGGGGCCAACGTCCTGACTTTC
CASSQGRSGANVLTF
>13|TRBJ1-5|.|TRBV13|.
TGTGCCAGCAGCTTATCCAGGAATCAGCCCCAGCATTTT
CASSLSRNQPQHF
>15|TRBJ1-1|.|TRBV27|.
TGTGCCAGCAGTGCTGTTTCTCTATGGGGGACTGAAGCTTTCTTT
CASSAVSLWGTEAFF
>14|TRBJ1-1|.|TRBV11-2|.
TGTGCCAGCAGCCGTCAACAGGGGAACACTGAAGCTTTCTTT
CASSRQQGNTEAFF
>13|TRBJ2-3|.|TRBV24-1|.
TGTGCCACCAGTGATATTAGCACAGATACGCAGTATTTT
CATSDISTDTQYF
>17|TRBJ1-3|.|TRBV10-3|TRBD1
TGTGCCATCAGATCGACAGGGGGCGATATCTCTGGAAACACCATATATTTT
CAIRSTGGDISGNTIYF
>11|TRBJ1-2|.|TRBV19|.
TGTGCCAGTAGTGTTAACTATGGCTACACCTTC
CASSVNYGYTF
>14|TRBJ2-2|.|TRBV4-1|.
TGCGCCAGCAGCCAAGGGCTAGCCGCCGGGGAGCTGTTTTTT
CASSQGLAAGELFF
>14|TRBJ2-5|.|TRBV27|TRBD2
TGTGCCAGCATGTCTAGCGGGGGCCAAGAGACCCAGTACTTC
CASMSSGGQETQYF